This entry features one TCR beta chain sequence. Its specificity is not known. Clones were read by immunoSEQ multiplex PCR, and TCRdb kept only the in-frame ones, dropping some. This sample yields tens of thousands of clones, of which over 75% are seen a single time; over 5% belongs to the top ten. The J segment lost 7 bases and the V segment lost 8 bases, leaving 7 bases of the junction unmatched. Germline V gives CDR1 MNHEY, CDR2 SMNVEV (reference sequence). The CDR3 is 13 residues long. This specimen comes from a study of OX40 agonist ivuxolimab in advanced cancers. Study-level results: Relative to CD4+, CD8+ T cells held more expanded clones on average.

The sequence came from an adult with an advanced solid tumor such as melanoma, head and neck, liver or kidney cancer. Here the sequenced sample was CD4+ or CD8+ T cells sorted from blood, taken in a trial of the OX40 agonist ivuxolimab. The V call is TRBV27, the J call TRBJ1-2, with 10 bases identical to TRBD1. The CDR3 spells CASRTGGQGGYTF. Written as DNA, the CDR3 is TGTGCCAGCCGGACAGGGGGGCAAGGTGGCTACACCTTC.